The rows below give T cell receptor beta chains drawn from one sample of a study of CD8 T cells in ankylosing spondylitis. TCRdb reanalysed the 5' RACE reads using MiXCR and keeps one entry per CDR3 protein. The repertoire holds about 220,000 distinct CDR3 sequences, about 10% seen once, with about 20% in the top ten. Material: blood, either unsorted or a sorted T cell fraction (not recorded which). The receptors stem from a male donor with ankylosing spondylitis or in good health (not recorded which). CDR3s include the opening cysteine and the closing phenylalanine or tryptophan. A D gene is named only where the DNA matches it firmly. Clone size, where shown, is once, few, many, or a class for clones that have expanded.

abundance	d_gene	v_gene	j_gene	CDR3nt	CDR3aa
many	NA	TRBV27	TRBJ2-3	TGTGCCAGCAGTTTTGAGGGTGGGGGTACGCAGTATTTT	CASSFEGGGTQYF
few	NA	TRBV7-2	TRBJ2-7	TGTGCCAGCAGCTTAGTCCCCGCTACCTACGAGCAGTACTTC	CASSLVPATYEQYF
NA	TRBD2	TRBV9	TRBJ2-7	TGTGCCAGCAGCGTAGACACTAGCGGGGACCGTGGATACGAGCAGTACTTC	CASSVDTSGDRGYEQYF
NA	TRBD1	TRBV25-1	TRBJ2-7	TGTGCCAGCAGTGAAAGGGGAGGGACAGGGGGCCGATCCTACGAGCAGTACTTC	CASSERGGTGGRSYEQYF
NA	TRBD2	TRBV12-3/TRBV12-4	TRBJ2-1	TGTGCCAGCAGTTCCTCTATAGTAGCGGGGGCCCCATACAATGAGCAGTTCTTC	CASSSSIVAGAPYNEQFF
many	TRBD1	TRBV5-1	TRBJ2-3	TGCGCCAGTCGGGCCTTCCGGACAGGGTCAACCCCAGATACGCAGTATTTT	CASRAFRTGSTPDTQYF
many	TRBD1	TRBV5-6	TRBJ1-1	TGTGCCAGCAGCGCCGGGACAGGGAGGAGTACTGAAGCTTTCTTT	CASSAGTGRSTEAFF
NA	NA	TRBV28	TRBJ2-3	TGTGCCAGCAGCCGTGTCTGGGCAGATACGCAGTATTTT	CASSRVWADTQYF
many	TRBD2	TRBV20-1	TRBJ2-7	TGCAGTGTTAGCGGGGGGATTGGCGAGCAGTACTTC	CSVSGGIGEQYF
many	NA	TRBV12-3/TRBV12-4	TRBJ1-2	TGTGCCAGCAGCACGACGGTAGGGGGAAACTATGGCTACACCTTC	CASSTTVGGNYGYTF
many	NA	TRBV5-1	TRBJ1-5	TGCGCCAGCAGCTTGGAAGGAGGGGACAATCAGCCCCAGCATTTT	CASSLEGGDNQPQHF